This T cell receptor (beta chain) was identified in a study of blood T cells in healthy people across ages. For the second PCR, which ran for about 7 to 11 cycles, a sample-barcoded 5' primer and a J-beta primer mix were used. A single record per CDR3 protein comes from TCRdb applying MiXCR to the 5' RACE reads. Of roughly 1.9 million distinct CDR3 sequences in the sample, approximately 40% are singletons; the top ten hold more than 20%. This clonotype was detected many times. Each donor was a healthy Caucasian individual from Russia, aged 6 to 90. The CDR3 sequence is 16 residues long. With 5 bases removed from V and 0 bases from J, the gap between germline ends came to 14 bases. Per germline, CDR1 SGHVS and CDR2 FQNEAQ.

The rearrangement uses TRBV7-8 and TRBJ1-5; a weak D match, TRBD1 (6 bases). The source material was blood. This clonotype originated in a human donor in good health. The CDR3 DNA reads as TGTGCCAGCAGCCCGCGGACAGTGTATAGCAATCAGCCCCAGCATTTT. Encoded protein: CASSPRTVYSNQPQHF.